The next 32 T cell receptor beta chains were all read from a single sample in a study of CD8+CD57+ T cells in acquired aplastic anemia (dated by TCRdb to 2017 to 2018). Instrument used: Illumina HiSeq 2000. Profiling of TCR beta VDJ combinations and CDR3 sequences used genomic DNA as the template. In-frame beta chains were kept once TCRdb had trimmed the public reads at Q25 with fastp and called clones with MiXCR. Entries that share a CDR3 protein sequence are merged under the most common genes and DNA. The sample table records over 150,000 distinct CDR3 sequences; roughly half of these occur just once. The ten top clones hold about a sixth of the sample. Sequenced material: sorted CD4+, CD8+, or CD8+CD57+ T cells (not recorded which) from PBMCs. These receptors originate from a human donor in good health, serving as a control.

This chain links TRBV12-3 or TRBV12-4 with TRBJ1-2, with D maybe TRBD1 (6 bases). The CDR3 has 13 amino acids. V lost 6 bases and J lost 13, with 21 bases in between. The CDR3 loop reads CASSQAKPQGTTF. The CDR3 bases are TGTGCCAGCAGCCAAGCGAAGCCGCAGGGGACCACCTTC.

This rearrangement joins TRBV20-1 to TRBJ2-7; D gene uncertain. This CDR3 is built from 14 residues. CDR1 DFQATT and CDR2 SNEGSKA come from the germline V gene (reference sequence). Trimming left V 3 bases short and J 6 bases short, with 18 bases between. In DNA form, the CDR3 reads TGCAGTGCTAGCCTAGGGTGGACCCCGAGCGAGCAGTACTTC. Translated: CSASLGWTPSEQYF.

This clonotype was recorded once. V is TRBV7-2 and J is TRBJ2-3; D is unresolved. Germline assignment: CDR1 SGHTA and CDR2 FQGNSA. The V and J ends lost 5 bases and 3 bases respectively, with 12 bases between them. The CDR3 is 14 residues long. This chain's CDR3 is CASSHSASTDTQYF. The CDR3 DNA reads TGTGCCAGCAGCCACTCAGCCTCAACAGATACGCAGTATTTT.

The chain links TRBV24-1 to TRBJ2-1; weak D call: TRBD1 (6 bases). The CDR3 length is 14 residues. In germline, CDR1 is KGHDR, CDR2 SFDVKD. With 3 bases removed from V and 15 bases from J, the gap between germline ends came to 20 bases. The CDR3 here is CATSDPQRQGMLFF. CDR3 DNA: TGTGCCACCAGTGATCCCCAAAGGCAGGGGATGCTGTTCTTC.

This rearrangement joins TRBV2 to TRBJ2-7, with D perhaps matching TRBD2 (6 bases). There are 16 residues in the CDR3. Trimming took off 4 bases at V and 2 bases at J, with 18 bases between the two ends. Per germline, CDR1 SNHLY and CDR2 FYNNEI. The CDR3 DNA reads as TGTGCCAGCAGTGGAGAGGGGACTGTGATTACCTACGAGCAGTACTTC. Its protein product is CASSGEGTVITYEQYF.

This clonotype was recorded only once. CDR3 protein: CASSLVEYRVSPLHF. The CDR3 DNA reads TGTGCCAGCAGCTTAGTAGAGTACAGGGTTTCACCCCTCCACTTT. The V and J genes are TRBV7-2 and TRBJ1-6; D may be TRBD1 (6 bases). Trimming cost V 1 base and J 9 bases, with 13 bases left between them. The CDR3 totals 15 residues. In germline, CDR1 is SGHTA, CDR2 FQGNSA.

This clonotype appeared a single time. V usage is TRBV10-1 and J usage is TRBJ2-7; D is uncertain. V dropped 0 bases and J dropped 6 bases, with 9 bases sitting between them. The CDR3 totals 13 residues. The V gene's germline CDR1 is WNHNN and CDR2 SYGVQD (reference sequence). The CDR3, as DNA: TGCGCCAGCAGTGAGTCGAGCCGCCCCGAGCAGTACTTC. It encodes CASSESSRPEQYF.

In its sample, this clonotype was seen once. V usage is TRBV20-1 and J usage is TRBJ2-7, with D maybe TRBD1 (5 bases). The CDR3 length is 15 residues. Germline V gene data show CDR1 as DFQATT and CDR2 as SNEGSKA (reference sequence). V lost 0 bases, J lost 0 bases, and 12 bases lay in between. As DNA, the CDR3 is TGCAGTGCTAGAGATGCAGGGTTGAGCTCCTACGAGCAGTACTTC. This translates into CSARDAGLSSYEQYF.

The chain joins TRBV7-8 to TRBJ2-7, with a possible D match to TRBD1 (6 bases). This CDR3 comprises 12 residues. Germline CDR1 is SGHVS and CDR2 is FQNEAQ. The V and J ends lost 4 bases and 10 bases respectively, with 14 bases between them. The CDR3 loop is CASSYQGIDQYF. In DNA form, the CDR3 reads TGTGCCAGCAGCTATCAGGGGATCGATCAGTACTTC. The full variable domain, with the rest looked up from reference TRBV7-8 and TRBJ2-7, is GAGVSQSPRYKVAKRGQDVALRCDPISGHVSLFWYQQALGQGPEFLTYFQNEAQLDKSGLPSDRFFAERPEGSVSTLKIQRTQQEDSAVYLCASSYQGIDQYFGPGTRLTVT.

The chain carries TRBV25-1 and TRBJ2-7; 11 bases align to TRBD2. Germline trimming cut 2 bases from V and 5 bases from J; bases unmatched to any gene: 8. Germline CDR1 reads MGHDK; CDR2 reads SYGVNS. This CDR3 spans 16 amino acids. For the CDR3, the DNA is TGTGCCAGCAGTGAACGTAGCGGGGGGGCCAGGAACGAGCAGTACTTC. Amino acids: CASSERSGGARNEQYF.

For this clonotype: The junction differs from germline at one of its ends, possibly a read error. The chain employs TRBV10-3 and TRBJ1-2; a possible D gene is TRBD1 (5 bases). Per germline, CDR1 ENHRY and CDR2 SYGVKD. This CDR3 is 15 amino acids long. The chain's CDR3 is CASSEVRSGNYGYTF. The DNA for the CDR3 is TGTGCCAGCAGTGAGGTTCGTTCAGGGAACTATGGCTACACCTTC.

The table lists this clonotype with many counts. The chain has TRBV7-2 and TRBJ1-1; a possible D gene is TRBD1 (5 bases). Trimming removed 5 bases from V and 1 base from J, with 11 bases in between. CDR1 and CDR2 from the germline V gene are SGHTA and FQGNSA. The CDR3 consists of 14 residues. CDR3 coding DNA: TGTGCCAGCAGCCTGGACACTCCGAACACTGAAGCTTTCTTT. Its protein product is CASSLDTPNTEAFF.

The chain carries TRBV10-1 and TRBJ2-3; no reliable D call. V was clipped by 0 bases and J by 0 bases, with 16 bases between them. Germline V lookup: CDR1 WNHNN, CDR2 SYGVQD (reference sequence). There are 18 residues in the CDR3. CDR3 region: CASSESHSEDLSTDTQYF. The CDR3 nucleotides read TGCGCCAGCAGTGAGTCGCACAGTGAAGACCTTAGCACAGATACGCAGTATTTT.

This clonotype was seen a single time. The chain's CDR3 is CASSFSYGATEAFF. The CDR3 DNA reads TGTGCCAGCAGCTTCTCGTACGGGGCCACTGAAGCTTTCTTT. V usage is TRBV7-2 and J usage is TRBJ1-1; possible D gene TRBD1, 5 bases. CDR3 length: 14 residues. Germline CDR1 reads SGHTA; CDR2 reads FQGNSA. Trimming removed 3 bases from V and 4 bases from J, with 12 bases in between.

This chain links TRBV20-1 with TRBJ1-1; D not resolved. Germline lookup yields CDR1 DFQATT and CDR2 SNEGSKA (reference sequence). V lost 1 base to trimming and J lost 7 bases, with 16 bases between them. CDR3 length equals 14 residues. The CDR3 DNA reads TGCAGTGCTAGAGGTGCCTCGGAGGCGGTTGAAGCTTTCTTT. This encodes CSARGASEAVEAFF.

Ten or more counts support this clonotype. This sequence joins TRBV2 and TRBJ2-5, with 9 bases matching TRBD2. Germline V gene lookup returns CDR1 SNHLY and CDR2 FYNNEI. The CDR3 sequence is 15 residues long. The junction had 5 bases not matched to a gene; V was cut back by 4 bases and J by 2 bases. The CDR3 sequence is CASSGVAGGQETQYF. The CDR3 DNA follows: TGTGCCAGCAGTGGCGTGGCGGGGGGGCAAGAGACCCAGTACTTC.

CDR3 residues: CASKLAGPGETQHF. The CDR3 nucleotides are TGTGCCAGTAAACTAGCGGGGCCTGGAGAGACCCAGCATTTT. The J gene is TRBJ1-5, the V gene TRBV19, with D maybe TRBD1 (5 bases). CDR3 length: 14 residues. Germline V gene lookup returns CDR1 LNHDA and CDR2 SQIVND (reference sequence). The germline V and J ends were trimmed by 7 bases and 11 bases, with 21 bases remaining between them.

This clonotype was recorded many times. The chain couples TRBV30 to TRBJ1-1, with D perhaps matching TRBD1 (5 bases). V was clipped by 0 bases and J by 1 base, with 9 bases between them. The CDR3 covers 14 residues. Germline V gene sequence: CDR1 GTSNPN, CDR2 SVGIG (reference sequence). In nucleotides, the CDR3 is TGTGCCTGGAGTGTACAGGTTAGGAACACTGAAGCTTTCTTT. Protein: CAWSVQVRNTEAFF.

The genes are TRBV7-2 and TRBJ2-5; TRBD1 might be the D (6 bases). CDR1 and CDR2 from the germline V gene are SGHTA and FQGNSA. CDR3 length equals 16 residues. The ends were cut back, 5 bases at V and 5 bases at J, with 21 bases in the middle. The DNA for the CDR3 is TGTGCCAGCAGCCCGGCAAACGTGGGGGCACGGGAGACCCAGTACTTC. As protein: CASSPANVGARETQYF.

This chain links TRBV5-1 with TRBJ2-5; D uncertain. Trimming took off 2 bases at V and 5 bases at J, with 7 bases between the two ends. This CDR3 has 12 amino acids. CDR1 is SGHRS and CDR2 is YFSETQ in the germline V gene. The CDR3 sequence is CASSFNGETQYF. The CDR3 DNA is TGCGCCAGCAGCTTCAATGGGGAGACCCAGTACTTC.

CDR3 coding DNA: TGTGCCAGCAGCGATGCGCTCTTCTCCGAGCAGTACTTC. Translating gives CASSDALFSEQYF. J is TRBJ2-7 and V is TRBV7-9, with no clear D. This CDR3 comprises 13 residues. Germline V CDR1 and CDR2: SEHNR, FQNEAQ (reference sequence). Trimming took off 5 bases at V and 6 bases at J, with 14 bases between the two ends.

This clonotype was observed many times. The rearrangement links TRBV24-1 to TRBJ1-1; weak D call: TRBD1 (6 bases). V dropped 5 bases and J dropped 8 bases, with 11 bases sitting between them. CDR1 KGHDR and CDR2 SFDVKD come from the germline V gene. This CDR3 has 12 amino acids. The CDR3 loop is CATSASQGEAFF. In DNA, the CDR3 is TGTGCCACCAGTGCGTCCCAGGGGGAAGCTTTCTTT.

This clonotype was found many times. One end of the junction varies from germline; a read error may be responsible. The rearrangement uses TRBV7-7 and TRBJ1-4; 10 bases match TRBD1. The CDR3 loop spans 21 amino acids. The germline CDR1 and CDR2 sequences are SSHAT and FNYEAQ (reference sequence). The CDR3 sequence: CASSPRAQFRQGARVVEKLFF. Here the CDR3 DNA reads TGTGCTAGCAGTCCCCGCGCCCAGTTTCGACAGGGGGCGAGAGTGGTGGAAAAACTGTTTTTT.

This chain uses TRBV7-6 with TRBJ2-5; D is uncertain. CDR3 length: 10 residues. Germline V CDR1 and CDR2: SGHVS, FNYEAQ. In DNA, the CDR3 is TGTGCTAGATCCATGGAGACCCAGTACTTC. Residues: CARSMETQYF.

The gene calls are TRBV6-2 or TRBV6-3 and TRBJ1-2, with D perhaps matching TRBD1 (5 bases). V was trimmed by 6 bases and J by 8 bases, leaving 13 bases between them. CDR1 is MNHEY and CDR2 is SVGEGT in the germline V gene. The CDR3 has 12 residues. This chain's CDR3 is CASSSQRGGYTF. For the CDR3, the DNA is TGTGCCAGCAGCTCCCAGAGGGGAGGCTACACCTTC.

The rearrangement joins TRBV20-1 to TRBJ1-2; TRBD1 is a possible D gene (5 bases). CDR1 is DFQATT and CDR2 is SNEGSKA in the germline V gene (reference sequence). CDR3 length equals 15 residues. V was cut by 4 bases and J by 0 bases, with 15 bases left in between. CDR3 loop: CSATLQGLTNYGYTF. For the CDR3, the DNA is TGCAGTGCTACTCTGCAGGGCCTTACTAACTATGGCTACACCTTC.

The chain links TRBV6-2 or TRBV6-3 to TRBJ1-1, with D unclear. The CDR3 has 19 amino acids. Trimming pared 2 bases from V and 0 bases from J, leaving 22 bases between. CDR1 is MNHEY, CDR2 SVGEGT, per germline. CDR3 nucleotides: TGTGCCAGCAGTTACCCCCCGCGAAGGTCGCATTTCATGAACACTGAAGCTTTCTTT. Translating gives CASSYPPRRSHFMNTEAFF.

In this sample, this clonotype turned up many times. The chain uses TRBV24-1 and TRBJ1-2; D is perhaps TRBD1 (5 bases). Trimming cost V 9 bases and J 6 bases, with 16 bases left between them. This CDR3 has 13 amino acids. Germline-derived CDR1 and CDR2 are KGHDR and SFDVKD. This CDR3 is CATSQGGNDGYTF. CDR3 nucleotide sequence: TGTGCCACCTCTCAGGGTGGAAATGATGGCTACACCTTC.

The sample holds a few counts of this clonotype. This chain joins TRBV20-1 and TRBJ2-7; 9 bases fit TRBD1. The germline CDR1 and CDR2 sequences are DFQATT and SNEGSKA (reference sequence). The junction had 8 bases not matched to a gene; V was cut back by 3 bases and J by 2 bases. The CDR3 runs to 15 residues. CDR3 in amino acids: CSASNRGTGTYEQYF. The CDR3 DNA reads as TGCAGTGCTAGCAACCGAGGGACAGGGACCTACGAGCAGTACTTC.

The chain uses TRBV10-3 and TRBJ1-6, with no clear D. Germline-derived CDR1 and CDR2 are ENHRY and SYGVKD. Trimming cost V 5 bases and J 5 bases, with 13 bases left between them. This CDR3 spans 15 amino acids. The CDR3 DNA follows: TGTGCCATCAGTCAAGGGTCCCCTCATAATTCACCCCTCCACTTT. Its protein product is CAISQGSPHNSPLHF.

This clonotype was seen ten or more times. The chain joins TRBV2 to TRBJ1-1, with a weak D call TRBD1 (5 bases). The germline V and J ends were trimmed by 5 bases and 5 bases, with 18 bases remaining between them. CDR3 size: 15 residues. Germline CDR1 SNHLY, CDR2 FYNNEI. The CDR3 loop is CASSPQGWELTEAFF. CDR3 in DNA: TGTGCCAGCAGTCCCCAGGGTTGGGAATTAACTGAAGCTTTCTTT.

This rearrangement joins TRBV7-2 to TRBJ2-5, with TRBD1 matching over 7 bases. Losses at the gene ends were 4 bases for V and 1 base for J; bases not matched to a gene: 18. The V gene's germline CDR1 is SGHTA and CDR2 FQGNSA. The length of the CDR3 is 19 residues. In nucleotides, the CDR3 is TGTGCCAGCAGCTGGGGTGGACAGGACAAGTACGTGAGCCAAGAGACCCAGTACTTC. Residues: CASSWGGQDKYVSQETQYF.